These T cell receptor beta chains were read from a single sample in a study of shared clonotypes between healthy human individuals. Data came from immunoSEQ multiplex PCR; TCRdb stores just in-frame clones and leaves some out. Of about a million clones in the sample, about three quarters are singletons; the top ten hold less than 1.5%. The sequencing input was memory CD4+ T cells sorted from blood. Receptors originate from a man aged 18-30 years in good health. The CDR3 runs from the conserved cysteine through the conserved F or W. A D gene is named only where the DNA matches it firmly.

D	V	J	CDR3
.	TRBV5-5	TRBJ2-7	CASSPTGTVSREQYF
.	TRBV25-1	TRBJ1-2	CASSEFSGFGYTF
TRBD2	TRBV7-9	TRBJ2-1	CASSLVAGGSGNEQFF
TRBD2	TRBV19	TRBJ2-3	CASRRAGVTDTQYF
TRBD1	TRBV11-2	TRBJ1-6	CASSFDRAINSPLHF
TRBD2	TRBV9	TRBJ2-2	CASSIAGGANTGELFF
.	TRBV5-1	TRBJ1-2	CASSTGHGDGYTF
.	TRBV6-5	TRBJ1-5	CASSSRGQPQHF
TRBD1	TRBV13	TRBJ2-2	CASSQRTGARIGTGELFF
TRBD1	TRBV11-2	TRBJ2-7	CASSLRRTGSYEQYF
.	TRBV6-6	TRBJ2-5	CASRGSDQETQYF
TRBD2	TRBV10-3	TRBJ2-7	CAISGLAGVEEQYF
TRBD1	TRBV6-1	TRBJ2-7	CASSRDRGAGEQYF
.	TRBV7-2	TRBJ2-3	CASSLSGWVTDTQYF
TRBD2	TRBV5-4	TRBJ2-2	CATSVGTRNAGELFF
.	TRBV10-3	TRBJ1-1	CAISESLGQVHMNTEAFF
.	TRBV2	TRBJ2-3	CASRRGIDTQYF
TRBD1	TRBV27	TRBJ1-4	CASSSRDSGEKLFF
TRBD2	TRBV6-1	TRBJ2-5	CASSEQRGGQETQYF
TRBD1	TRBV14	TRBJ2-5	CASSPRTGGRQTQYF
.	TRBV11-3	TRBJ2-2	CASSPGVGAGELFF
.	TRBV2	TRBJ2-2	CASSPGKKGTGELFF
TRBD1	TRBV12-5	TRBJ2-5	CASGLVLTTGGQETQYF
.	TRBV5-1	TRBJ1-2	CASSLARDGYTF
.	TRBV6-5	TRBJ1-1	CASSSINTEAFF
.	TRBV19	TRBJ1-5	CASSNQGNSNQPQHF
.	TRBV7-9	TRBJ2-2	CASSPGTAQKSTGELFF
.	TRBV6-1	TRBJ2-3	CASSDRGALGTDTQYF
.	TRBV7-9	TRBJ2-3	CASSLGTRDADTQYF
TRBD1	TRBV6-1	TRBJ2-7	CASWGWPGGSYEQYF
TRBD2	TRBV5-1	TRBJ2-7	CASSLSVGRGVSYEQYF
.	TRBV10-3	TRBJ2-1	CAISEGAASYNEQFF
.	TRBV19	TRBJ1-6	CASSIEDGYNSPLHF
TRBD1	TRBV6-6	TRBJ1-1	CASLLRDRSNTEAFF
.	TRBV5-1	TRBJ2-5	CASSPGTLGETQYF
TRBD1	TRBV28	TRBJ1-1	CASSFIGYRQGTTEAFF
TRBD1	TRBV2	TRBJ1-5	CASSGEGQNQPQHF
TRBD1	TRBV29-1	TRBJ1-5	CSARQGWDQPQHF
.	TRBV10-1	TRBJ2-3	CASSEESGPGADTQYF
.	TRBV7-9	TRBJ1-1	CASSFEGVGTEAFF
.	TRBV18	TRBJ1-2	CASSPLPQADGNYGYTF
.	TRBV7-8	TRBJ2-6	CASRVMGAGANVLTF
TRBD1	TRBV6-5	TRBJ2-2	CASRSDRVKGGELFF
.	TRBV10-3	TRBJ1-3	CAITDSLSGNTIYF
.	TRBV4-1	TRBJ2-7	CASSQDRVREQYF
TRBD2	TRBV11-2	TRBJ2-3	CASSPPGTSGSTQYF
TRBD2	TRBV6-5	TRBJ2-1	CASSLAGATWNEQFF
TRBD1	TRBV30	TRBJ1-2	CAWSGQGDDGYTF
.	TRBV10-2	TRBJ2-7	CASSETSSYEQYF
TRBD1	TRBV5-1	TRBJ2-1	CASRGGPGYNEQFF
TRBD2	TRBV28	TRBJ2-7	CAAGERGLLEQYF